Listed below are T cell receptor beta chains from one sample, sequenced in a study of blood T cell repertoires in COVID-19. TCRdb's table, derived via immunoSEQ multiplex PCR, lists solely in-frame clones and lacks some. Among some 210,000 clones listed, around 86% were seen once. The source material was PBMCs or T cells enriched from blood (not recorded which). Receptors originate from a woman aged 50 to 60 with acute COVID-19. CDR3s include the opening cysteine and the closing phenylalanine or tryptophan. D genes are given only for firm matches. Not every row has a clone size; where given, it reads once, few, many or a size class.

v_gene: TRBV3-1/TRBV3-2
j_gene: TRBJ2-5
len: 12
d_gene: TRBD1
abundance: -
CDR3aa: CASRQGEETQYF
CDR3nt: TGTGCCAGCAGACAGGGGGAGGAGACCCAGTACTTC

v_gene: TRBV18
j_gene: TRBJ2-2
len: 20
d_gene: -
abundance: -
CDR3aa: CASSPLGTDPEHRQTGELFF
CDR3nt: TGTGCCAGCTCACCATTGGGCACGGATCCCGAACACCGTCAGACCGGGGAGCTGTTTTTT

v_gene: TRBV9
j_gene: TRBJ2-7
len: 15
d_gene: -
abundance: -
CDR3aa: CASSPPPPSSYEQYF
CDR3nt: TGTGCCAGCAGCCCACCTCCACCCAGTTCCTACGAGCAGTACTTC

v_gene: TRBV27
j_gene: TRBJ2-7
len: 12
d_gene: -
abundance: -
CDR3aa: CASSSDSYEQYF
CDR3nt: TGTGCCAGCAGTTCCGACAGCTACGAGCAGTACTTC

v_gene: TRBV18
j_gene: TRBJ1-4
len: 14
d_gene: -
abundance: -
CDR3aa: CASSPMAQNEKLFF
CDR3nt: TGTGCCAGCTCACCAATGGCACAGAATGAAAAACTGTTTTTT

v_gene: TRBV4-3
j_gene: TRBJ1-2
len: 15
d_gene: -
abundance: -
CDR3aa: CASSQSGQGYSGYTF
CDR3nt: TGCGCCAGCAGCCAGTCCGGCCAGGGTTACAGTGGCTACACCTTC

v_gene: TRBV5-4
j_gene: TRBJ2-1
len: 18
d_gene: TRBD2
abundance: few
CDR3aa: CASSSRLAGPFRNDEQFF
CDR3nt: TGTGCCAGCAGCTCACGACTAGCGGGGCCCTTTCGGAACGATGAGCAGTTCTTC

v_gene: TRBV28
j_gene: TRBJ2-5
len: 20
d_gene: -
abundance: few
CDR3aa: CASSFLHQIYVTENQETQYF
CDR3nt: TGTGCCAGCAGTTTCCTACATCAAATTTACGTGACAGAAAACCAAGAGACCCAGTACTTC

v_gene: TRBV11-3
j_gene: TRBJ1-3
len: 16
d_gene: TRBD1
abundance: -
CDR3aa: CASSSSGTASGNTIYF
CDR3nt: TGTGCCAGCAGCTCCTCCGGGACAGCATCTGGAAACACCATATATTTT

v_gene: TRBV7-9
j_gene: TRBJ2-5
len: 13
d_gene: -
abundance: -
CDR3aa: CASITTTQGTQYF
CDR3nt: TGTGCCAGCATCACTACCACACAGGGGACCCAGTACTTC

v_gene: TRBV3-1/TRBV3-2
j_gene: TRBJ2-5
len: 18
d_gene: -
abundance: -
CDR3aa: CASSQDSPPGGLQETQYF
CDR3nt: TGTGCCAGCAGCCAAGATTCCCCGCCGGGGGGCCTGCAAGAGACCCAGTACTTC

v_gene: TRBV20-1
j_gene: TRBJ2-4
len: 17
d_gene: -
abundance: -
CDR3aa: CSASYVVGVLAKNIQYF
CDR3nt: TGCAGTGCTAGTTATGTCGTTGGAGTGCTAGCCAAAAACATTCAGTACTTC

v_gene: TRBV2
j_gene: TRBJ2-1
len: 13
d_gene: -
abundance: -
CDR3aa: CASSGYSHNEQFF
CDR3nt: TGTGCCAGCAGTGGGTACTCCCACAATGAGCAGTTCTTC

v_gene: TRBV7-3
j_gene: TRBJ2-3
len: 13
d_gene: TRBD2
abundance: -
CDR3aa: CASSKTSLDTQYF
CDR3nt: TGTGCCAGCAGCAAGACTAGCTTGGATACGCAGTATTTT

v_gene: TRBV5-1
j_gene: TRBJ2-5
len: 14
d_gene: -
abundance: once
CDR3aa: CASSFTGRQETQYF
CDR3nt: TGCGCCAGCAGCTTTACAGGGCGCCAAGAGACCCAGTACTTC

v_gene: TRBV10-3
j_gene: TRBJ1-1
len: 12
d_gene: -
abundance: -
CDR3aa: CAISESRTEAFF
CDR3nt: TGTGCCATCAGTGAGTCGCGGACTGAAGCTTTCTTT

v_gene: TRBV5-4
j_gene: TRBJ2-1
len: 16
d_gene: TRBD2
abundance: -
CDR3aa: CASSLGASGGVYEQFF
CDR3nt: TGTGCCAGCAGCTTGGGGGCTAGCGGGGGGGTTTATGAGCAGTTCTTC

v_gene: TRBV28
j_gene: TRBJ2-1
len: 17
d_gene: TRBD2
abundance: -
CDR3aa: CASRNGEGLVAVSEQFF
CDR3nt: TGTGCCAGCAGAAATGGGGAGGGGCTCGTCGCAGTTAGTGAGCAGTTCTTC

v_gene: TRBV5-1
j_gene: TRBJ2-3
len: 17
d_gene: -
abundance: -
CDR3aa: CASSLAWIQGISDTQYF
CDR3nt: TGCGCCAGCAGCTTGGCCTGGATACAGGGAATATCAGATACGCAGTATTTT

v_gene: TRBV2
j_gene: TRBJ2-6
len: 16
d_gene: -
abundance: -
CDR3aa: CASRDRGAPGANVLTF
CDR3nt: TGTGCCAGCAGGGATCGGGGGGCGCCTGGGGCCAACGTCCTGACTTTC

v_gene: TRBV7-9
j_gene: TRBJ2-5
len: 13
d_gene: -
abundance: -
CDR3aa: CASSPNRDETQYF
CDR3nt: TGTGCCAGCAGCCCAAACAGGGACGAGACCCAGTACTTC

v_gene: TRBV28
j_gene: TRBJ1-5
len: 13
d_gene: -
abundance: -
CDR3aa: CASSVPGDQPQHF
CDR3nt: TGTGCCAGCAGCGTACCAGGGGATCAGCCCCAGCATTTT

v_gene: TRBV7-2
j_gene: TRBJ2-3
len: 16
d_gene: -
abundance: -
CDR3aa: CASSLAGGGGTDTQYF
CDR3nt: TGTGCCAGCAGCTTAGCGGGAGGTGGGGGTACAGATACGCAGTATTTT

v_gene: TRBV10-1
j_gene: TRBJ2-5
len: 13
d_gene: TRBD2
abundance: -
CDR3aa: CARVGGARETQYF
CDR3nt: TGCGCCAGGGTCGGGGGGGCTCGAGAGACCCAGTACTTC

v_gene: TRBV3-1/TRBV3-2
j_gene: TRBJ2-3
len: 16
d_gene: -
abundance: -
CDR3aa: CASSLRAGLSTDTQYF
CDR3nt: TGTGCCAGCAGCTTAAGAGCGGGCTTAAGCACAGATACGCAGTATTTT

v_gene: TRBV3-1/TRBV3-2
j_gene: TRBJ2-3
len: 17
d_gene: -
abundance: -
CDR3aa: CASSQDNRQWNTDTQYF
CDR3nt: TGTGCCAGCAGCCAAGATAACAGGCAGTGGAACACAGATACGCAGTATTTT

v_gene: TRBV2
j_gene: TRBJ2-7
len: 16
d_gene: TRBD1
abundance: once
CDR3aa: CASIRRVGTAIYEQYF
CDR3nt: TGTGCCAGCATTCGAAGGGTTGGGACAGCCATTTACGAGCAGTACTTC

v_gene: TRBV18
j_gene: TRBJ1-1
len: 16
d_gene: -
abundance: -
CDR3aa: CASSPRSTVGGTEAFF
CDR3nt: TGTGCCAGCTCACCAAGATCAACGGTGGGAGGCACTGAAGCTTTCTTT

v_gene: TRBV7-6
j_gene: TRBJ1-2
len: 15
d_gene: -
abundance: -
CDR3aa: CASSPDTLPNYGYTF
CDR3nt: TGTGCCAGCAGTCCTGACACACTCCCTAACTATGGCTACACCTTC

v_gene: TRBV4-1
j_gene: TRBJ2-3
len: 18
d_gene: TRBD2
abundance: -
CDR3aa: CASSPGLAGGPEADTQYF
CDR3nt: TGCGCCAGCAGCCCCGGACTAGCGGGAGGGCCGGAGGCAGATACGCAGTATTTT

v_gene: TRBV29-1
j_gene: TRBJ2-1
len: 15
d_gene: -
abundance: -
CDR3aa: CSVEGLGGWVNEQFF
CDR3nt: TGCAGCGTTGAAGGGCTAGGGGGATGGGTCAATGAGCAGTTCTTC